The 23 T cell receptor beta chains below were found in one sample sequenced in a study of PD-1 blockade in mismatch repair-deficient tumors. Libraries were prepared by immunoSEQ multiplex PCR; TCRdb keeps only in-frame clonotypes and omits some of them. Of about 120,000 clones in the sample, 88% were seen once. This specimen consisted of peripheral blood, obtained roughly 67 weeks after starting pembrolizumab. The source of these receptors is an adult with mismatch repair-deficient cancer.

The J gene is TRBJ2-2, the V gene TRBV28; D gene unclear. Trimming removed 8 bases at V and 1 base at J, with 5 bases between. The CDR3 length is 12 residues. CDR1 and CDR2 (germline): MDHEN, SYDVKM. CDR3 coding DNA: TGTGCCAGCGCCCGGAACACCGGGGAGCTGTTTTTT. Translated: CASARNTGELFF.

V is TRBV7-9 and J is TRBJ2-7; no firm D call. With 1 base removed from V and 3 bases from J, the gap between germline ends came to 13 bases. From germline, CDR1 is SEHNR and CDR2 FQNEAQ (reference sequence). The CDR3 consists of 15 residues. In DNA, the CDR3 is TGTGCCAGCAGCTTAGTCGGCGACACCAACTACGAGCAGTACTTC. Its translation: CASSLVGDTNYEQYF.

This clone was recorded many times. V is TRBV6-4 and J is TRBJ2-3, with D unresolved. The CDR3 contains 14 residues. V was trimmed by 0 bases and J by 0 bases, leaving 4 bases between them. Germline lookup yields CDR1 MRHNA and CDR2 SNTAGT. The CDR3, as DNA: TGTGCCAGCAGTGACTCGACTAGCACAGATACGCAGTATTTT. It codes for CASSDSTSTDTQYF.

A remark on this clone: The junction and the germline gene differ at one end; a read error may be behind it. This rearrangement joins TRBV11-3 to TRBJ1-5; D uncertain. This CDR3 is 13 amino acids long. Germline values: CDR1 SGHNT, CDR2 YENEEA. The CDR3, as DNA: TGTGCCAGCAGCTCGGACTTGAATCAGGCCCAGCATTTT. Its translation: CASSSDLNQAQHF. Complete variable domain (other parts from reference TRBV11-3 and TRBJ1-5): EAGVVQSPRYKIIEKKQPVAFWCNPISGHNTLYWYLQNLGQGPELLIRYENEEAVDDSQLPKDRFSAERLKGVDSTLKIQPAELGDSAVYLCASSSDLNQAQHFGDGTRLSIL.

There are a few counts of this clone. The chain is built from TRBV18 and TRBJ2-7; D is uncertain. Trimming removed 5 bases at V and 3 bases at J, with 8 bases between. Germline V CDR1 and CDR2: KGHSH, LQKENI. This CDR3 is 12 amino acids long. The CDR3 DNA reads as TGTGCCAGCTCATCGGACGGCTACGAGCAGTACTTC. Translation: CASSSDGYEQYF. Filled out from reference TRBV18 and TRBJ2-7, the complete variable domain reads NAGVMQNPRHLVRRRGQEARLRCSPMKGHSHVYWYRQLPEEGLKFMVYLQKENIIDESGMPKERFSAEFPKEGPSILRIQQVVRGDSAAYFCASSSDGYEQYFGPGTRLTVT.

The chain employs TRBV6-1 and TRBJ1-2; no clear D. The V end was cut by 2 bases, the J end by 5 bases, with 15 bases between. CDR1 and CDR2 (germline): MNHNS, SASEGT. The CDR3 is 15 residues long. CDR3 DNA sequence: TGTGCCAGCAGTGAACCCCCAGACGTGAGGTATGGCTACACCTTC. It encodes CASSEPPDVRYGYTF.

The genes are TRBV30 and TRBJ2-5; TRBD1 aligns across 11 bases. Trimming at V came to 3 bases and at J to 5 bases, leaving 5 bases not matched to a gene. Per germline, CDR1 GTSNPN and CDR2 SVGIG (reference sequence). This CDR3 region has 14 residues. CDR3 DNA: TGTGCCTGGAGGGGACAGGGGGAGGAGGAGACCCAGTACTTC. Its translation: CAWRGQGEEETQYF.

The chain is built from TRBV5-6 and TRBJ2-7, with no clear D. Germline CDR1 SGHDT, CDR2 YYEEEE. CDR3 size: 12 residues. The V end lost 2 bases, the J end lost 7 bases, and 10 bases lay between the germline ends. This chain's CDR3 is CASSFGVLEQYF. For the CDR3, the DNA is TGTGCCAGCAGCTTTGGGGTCCTGGAGCAGTACTTC.

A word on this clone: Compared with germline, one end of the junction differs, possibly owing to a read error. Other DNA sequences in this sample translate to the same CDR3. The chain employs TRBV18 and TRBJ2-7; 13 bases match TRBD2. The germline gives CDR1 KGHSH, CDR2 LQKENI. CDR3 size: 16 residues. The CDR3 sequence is CASSPSGLAGAYEQYF. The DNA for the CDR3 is TGTGCCAGCTCACCATCCGGACTAGCGGGGGCCTACGAGCAGTATTTC.

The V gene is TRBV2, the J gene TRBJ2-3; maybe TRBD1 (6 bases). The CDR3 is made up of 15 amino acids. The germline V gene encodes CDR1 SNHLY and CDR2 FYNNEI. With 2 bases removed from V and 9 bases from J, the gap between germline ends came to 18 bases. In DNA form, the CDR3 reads TGTGCCAGCAGTGAAATCGACAGGCCGTCTGAGACGCAGTATTTT. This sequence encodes CASSEIDRPSETQYF.

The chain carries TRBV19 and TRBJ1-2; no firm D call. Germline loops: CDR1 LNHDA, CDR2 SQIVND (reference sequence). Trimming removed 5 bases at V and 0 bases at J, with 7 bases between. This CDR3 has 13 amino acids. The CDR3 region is CASSVGPNYGYTF. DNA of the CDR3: TGTGCCAGTAGTGTTGGACCTAACTATGGCTACACCTTC.

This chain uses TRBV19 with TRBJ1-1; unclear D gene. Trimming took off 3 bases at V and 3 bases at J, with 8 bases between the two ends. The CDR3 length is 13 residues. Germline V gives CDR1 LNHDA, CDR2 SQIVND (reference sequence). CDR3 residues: CASSIGPHTEAFF. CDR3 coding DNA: TGTGCCAGTAGTATCGGACCACACACTGAAGCTTTCTTT. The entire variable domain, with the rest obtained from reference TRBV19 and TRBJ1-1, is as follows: DGGITQSPKYLFRKEGQNVTLSCEQNLNHDAMYWYRQDPGQGLRLIYYSQIVNDFQKGDIAEGYSVSREKKESFPLTVTSAQKNPTAFYLCASSIGPHTEAFFGQGTRLTVV.

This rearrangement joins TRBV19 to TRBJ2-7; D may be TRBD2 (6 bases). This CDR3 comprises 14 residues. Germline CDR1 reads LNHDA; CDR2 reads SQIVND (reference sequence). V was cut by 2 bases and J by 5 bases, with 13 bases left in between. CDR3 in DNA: TGTGCCAGTAGTATATCGGCGGGAAACCACGAGCAGTACTTC. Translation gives CASSISAGNHEQYF.

Here the CDR3 DNA reads TGTGCCAGCAGCCAGGGACTAGCGGGAGGGCCTTCAGATACGCAGTATTTT. It is translated as CASSQGLAGGPSDTQYF. This rearrangement joins TRBV4-2 to TRBJ2-3; 16 nucleotides line up with TRBD2. CDR1 is LGHNA and CDR2 is YNFKEQ in the germline V gene. Germline trimming cut 3 bases from V and 4 bases from J; bases unmatched to any gene: 4. This CDR3 region has 17 residues.

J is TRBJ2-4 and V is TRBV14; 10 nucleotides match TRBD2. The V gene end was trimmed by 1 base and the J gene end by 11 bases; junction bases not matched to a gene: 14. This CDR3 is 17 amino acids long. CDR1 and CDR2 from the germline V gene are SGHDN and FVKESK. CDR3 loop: CASSQAGTSGTRLVQYF. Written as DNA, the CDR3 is TGTGCCAGCAGCCAAGCCGGTACTAGCGGGACCCGTTTAGTTCAGTACTTC.

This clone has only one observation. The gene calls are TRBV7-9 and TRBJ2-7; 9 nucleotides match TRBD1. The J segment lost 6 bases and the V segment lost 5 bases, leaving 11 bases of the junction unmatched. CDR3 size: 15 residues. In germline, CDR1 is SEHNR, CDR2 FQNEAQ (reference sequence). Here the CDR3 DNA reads TGTGCCAGCAGCCCCCCCGGGACAGGGTGGGCCGAGCAGTACTTC. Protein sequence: CASSPPGTGWAEQYF.

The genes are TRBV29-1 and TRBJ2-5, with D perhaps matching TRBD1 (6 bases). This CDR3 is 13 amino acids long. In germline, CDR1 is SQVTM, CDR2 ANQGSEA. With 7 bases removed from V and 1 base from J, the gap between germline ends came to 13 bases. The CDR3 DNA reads TGCAGCGCCACTGGGGGCGGCCAAGAGACCCAGTACTTC. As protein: CSATGGGQETQYF.

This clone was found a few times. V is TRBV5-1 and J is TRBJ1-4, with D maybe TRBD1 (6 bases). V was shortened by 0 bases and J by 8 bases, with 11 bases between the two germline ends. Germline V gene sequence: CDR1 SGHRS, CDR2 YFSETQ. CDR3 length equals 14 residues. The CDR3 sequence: CASSLAGVGEKLFF. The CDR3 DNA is TGCGCCAGCAGCTTGGCAGGGGTGGGGGAAAAACTGTTTTTT.

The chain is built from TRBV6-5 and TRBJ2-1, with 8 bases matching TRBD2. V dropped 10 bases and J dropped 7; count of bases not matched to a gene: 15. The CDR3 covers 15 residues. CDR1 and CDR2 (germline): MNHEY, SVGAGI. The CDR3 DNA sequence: TGTGCCACTAGCCCCGGGAGGGCCTATAGGAATGAGCAGTTCTTC. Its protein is CATSPGRAYRNEQFF.

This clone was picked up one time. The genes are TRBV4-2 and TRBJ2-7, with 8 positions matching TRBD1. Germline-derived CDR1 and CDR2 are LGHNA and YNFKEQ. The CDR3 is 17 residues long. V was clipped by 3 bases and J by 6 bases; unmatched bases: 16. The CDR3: CASSHPPGTGPRSEQYF. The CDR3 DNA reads TGTGCCAGCAGCCACCCACCCGGGACAGGCCCCAGGTCCGAGCAGTACTTC.

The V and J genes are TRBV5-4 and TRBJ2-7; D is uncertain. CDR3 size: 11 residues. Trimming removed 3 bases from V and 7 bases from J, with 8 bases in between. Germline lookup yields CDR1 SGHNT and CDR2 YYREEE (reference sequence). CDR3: CASSSLGEQYF. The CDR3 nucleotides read TGTGCCAGCAGCTCCTTAGGGGAGCAGTACTTC.

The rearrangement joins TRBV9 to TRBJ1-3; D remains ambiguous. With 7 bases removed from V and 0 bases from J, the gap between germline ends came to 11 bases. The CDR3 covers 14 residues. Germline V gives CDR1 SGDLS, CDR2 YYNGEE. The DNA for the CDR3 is TGTGCCAGCGGAAACGGAGACTCTGGAAACACCATATATTTT. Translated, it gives CASGNGDSGNTIYF.

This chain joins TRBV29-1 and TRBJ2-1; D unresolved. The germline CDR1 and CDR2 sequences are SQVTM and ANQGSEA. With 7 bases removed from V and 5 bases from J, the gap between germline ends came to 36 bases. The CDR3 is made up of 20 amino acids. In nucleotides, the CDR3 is TGCAGCGGGGCTTTTGATTTGCTGAGCCTTGATAGGCTCACGAACAATGAGCAGTTCTTC. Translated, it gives CSGAFDLLSLDRLTNNEQFF.